This T cell receptor beta chain is drawn from a study of T cells after yellow fever vaccination (dated by TCRdb to between 2019 and 2020). Regarding the research as a whole: The SMART-Seq v4 Ultra Low Input RNA kit was used to prepare libraries from fractions with low cell numbers. Bulk PBMC replicates and cell subsets were isolated from blood drawn at multiple timepoints before and after both primary and secondary immunization. Bulk TCR alpha and beta repertoires were sequenced longitudinally to track T-cell clones before and after primary and booster YFV17D yellow fever vaccination. Two healthy male donors made up the cohort, one aged 18 to 30 years and the other aged 30 to 40 years. The paper's findings and limits, for the study overall: Most clones expanded after primary vaccination were re-detected after the booster (almost 97% of CD4 and 88% of CD8), suggesting broad memory maintenance. Only a couple of donors were included in the study, so the extent to which the findings can be generalized is limited. A small share of clonotypes was detected in both CD4 and CD8 compartments, with the overlap likely arising from convergent recombination. Because abundant contaminating clonotypes from the bulk population could be contained in FACS-sorted repertoires, computational filtering was required. Compared with the primary T-cell response, the secondary T-cell response was weaker but faster, peaking on day 5 rather than day 15.

For this clonotype: Its antigen target is currently unknown. Per-base qualities were not stored, and no clone one base away is much larger.

V was cut back by 9 bases and J by 7 bases, leaving a gap of 24 bases between them. The germline V gene (reference sequence) specifies LNHDA as CDR1 and SQIVND as CDR2. Its CDR3 holds 15 amino acids, cysteine through phenylalanine. Just CDR3 DNA is preserved here, 45 bases in frame from base 1. Sequencing was carried out with an Illumina NovaSeq 6000. TCR cDNA was made using 5'RACE template switching, a step that added a universal primer site and unique molecular identifiers. cDNA synthesis was primed from both the TCR alpha and TCR beta constant segments. Library amplification involved two PCR steps, and the second step added sample barcodes and sequencing adapters. Libraries were sequenced on Illumina HiSeq 2500 (2x100 bp) or NovaSeq (2x150 bp). The published analysis was carried out like this. Reads were demultiplexed and collapsed into UMI consensus sequences with MIGEC, and V(D)J alignment was performed with MiXCR. Using edgeR on replicate PBMC samples, clonotypes were called vaccine-responding if FDR was below 0.01 and the log2 fold change was above 5 up to day 15. Bulk clonotypes were assigned CD4 or CD8 identity according to which sequenced CD4 or CD8 repertoire held them at higher abundance. Through fastp at Q25 and MiXCR, TCRdb rebuilt clones from the public reads, retaining in-frame beta chains. Rows with a matching CDR3 protein are joined into one entry that keeps the most common DNA and genes. These V and J calls are TCRdb output, not the study's own analysis. The sample table shows about 320,000 distinct CDR3 sequences, and over 3.5% are seen once. The ten largest make up roughly a fifth of the sample.

The treatment or condition label for this specimen denotes: live attenuated yellow fever vaccine strain. At each blood-draw timepoint, two biological replicates of bulk PBMCs were collected. A standard Ficoll-Paque protocol was used to isolate PBMCs from peripheral blood. TriZol was used to extract RNA from bulk PBMCs, CD4 and CD8 fractions, and dextramer-positive and dextramer-negative fractions. Sequenced here: PBMCs, sampled 15 days after the yellow fever booster vaccination. This receptor was taken from a man aged 18 to 30 who received the YFV17D yellow fever vaccine. The sequence joins TRBV19 to TRBJ2-5; the D gene assignment is perhaps TRBD1 or TRBD2, with each matching 5 bases. In nucleotides, the sequence is TGTGCCAGCTCATCGGGACGGACTGTCATAGGGACCCAGTACTTC. This translates into CASSSGRTVIGTQYF.